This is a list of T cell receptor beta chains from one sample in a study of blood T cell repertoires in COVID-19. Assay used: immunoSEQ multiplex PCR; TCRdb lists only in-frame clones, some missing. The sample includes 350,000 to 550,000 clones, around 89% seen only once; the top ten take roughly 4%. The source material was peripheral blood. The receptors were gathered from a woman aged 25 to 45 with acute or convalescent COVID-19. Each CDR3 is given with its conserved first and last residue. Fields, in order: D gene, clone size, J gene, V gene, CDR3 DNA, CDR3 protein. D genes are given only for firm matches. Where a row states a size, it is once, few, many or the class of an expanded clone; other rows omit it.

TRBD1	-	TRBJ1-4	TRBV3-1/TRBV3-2	TGTGCCAGCAGCCCCGGGACAGGGACTAATGAAAAACTGTTTTTT	CASSPGTGTNEKLFF
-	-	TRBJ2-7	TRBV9	TGTGCCAGCAGCCCAGAGGGGGGGGACTACGAGCAGTACTTC	CASSPEGGDYEQYF
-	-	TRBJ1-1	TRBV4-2	TGTGCCAGCAGCCAAGGGGGAGGAGAGTTATCTGAAGCTTTCTTT	CASSQGGGELSEAFF
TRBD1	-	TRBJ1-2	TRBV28	TGTGCCAGCAGTTCTACAGGGGCAAGCTACACCTTC	CASSSTGASYTF
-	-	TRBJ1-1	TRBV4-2	TGTGCCAGCAGCCAAGATAGAAGTGGCGGCCTCGAAGCTTTCTTT	CASSQDRSGGLEAFF
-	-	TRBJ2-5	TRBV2	TGTGCCAGCATTCCTGACAGGAAAGAGACCCAGTACTTC	CASIPDRKETQYF
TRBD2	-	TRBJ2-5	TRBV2	TGTGCCACCACGAAGGGACTAGCGGAGACCCAGTACTTC	CATTKGLAETQYF
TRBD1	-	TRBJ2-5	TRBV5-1	TGCGCCAGCAGCCCTGGGACAGACCAAGAGACCCAGTACTTC	CASSPGTDQETQYF
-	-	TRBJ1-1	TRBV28	TGTGCCAGCAGGCTGGGGGGGGGAATTTACACTGAAGCTTTCTTT	CASRLGGGIYTEAFF
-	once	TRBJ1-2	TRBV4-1	TGCGCCAGCAGCCAAGCGGTATCCAACTATGGCTACACCTTC	CASSQAVSNYGYTF
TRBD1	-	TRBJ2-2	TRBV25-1	TGTGCCAGCAGTGAACCCGGGACAGGGAGGCCCGGGGAGCTGTTTTTT	CASSEPGTGRPGELFF
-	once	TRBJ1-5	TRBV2	TGTGCCAGCAGTGTGACAGAAGTTACAGCCCAGCATTTT	CASSVTEVTAQHF
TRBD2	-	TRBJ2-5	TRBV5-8	TGTGCCAGCAGCTTGGGACGAGGTCCCCTCGGGGGGGAGACCCAGTACTTC	CASSLGRGPLGGETQYF
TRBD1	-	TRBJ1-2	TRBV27	TGTGCCAGCAGTTTAACAGGGGGCGCCTATGGCTACACCTTC	CASSLTGGAYGYTF
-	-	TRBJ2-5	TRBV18	TGTGCCAGCTCACCCCCTGGTCAGGAGACCCAGTACTTC	CASSPPGQETQYF
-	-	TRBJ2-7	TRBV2	TGTGCCAGCAGTGGTTCAGTCTACGAGCAGTACTTC	CASSGSVYEQYF
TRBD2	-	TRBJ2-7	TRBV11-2	TGTGCCAGCAGCTTTACCGGGACTACAGCATACGAGCAGTACTTC	CASSFTGTTAYEQYF
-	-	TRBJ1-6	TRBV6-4	TGTGCCAGCAGTGGAAATTACGGTTCACCCCTCCACTTT	CASSGNYGSPLHF
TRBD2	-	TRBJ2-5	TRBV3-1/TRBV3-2	TGTGCCAGCAGCCAAGGGACTAGCGGGGGTCAAGAGACCCAGTACTTC	CASSQGTSGGQETQYF
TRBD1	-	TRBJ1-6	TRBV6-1	TGTGCCAGCAGTGAATCGCCAGGGGGCTACTCACCCCTCCACTTT	CASSESPGGYSPLHF
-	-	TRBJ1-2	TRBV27	TGTGCCAGCAGTTTCATAGGGGTTTGGGGCTACACCTTC	CASSFIGVWGYTF
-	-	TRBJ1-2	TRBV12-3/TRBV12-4	TGTGCCAGCAGTTTTGACAGATACTATGGCTACACCTTC	CASSFDRYYGYTF
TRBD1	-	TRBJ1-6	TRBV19	TGTGCCAGTAGTAAACTCTTAGGACAGGGGGGAACCCTCTCCTATAATTCACCCCTCCACTTT	CASSKLLGQGGTLSYNSPLHF
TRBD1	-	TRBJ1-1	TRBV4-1	TGCGCCAGCAGCCAGGGAGACAGGGGGCGCGAGAAAGCTTTCTTT	CASSQGDRGREKAFF
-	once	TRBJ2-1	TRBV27	TGTGCCAGCAGTACGACGAGGACAGACAATGAGCAGTTCTTC	CASSTTRTDNEQFF
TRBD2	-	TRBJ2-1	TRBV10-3	TGTGCCATCAGTGATTGGGATAGCGGGGCAACCTACAATGAGCAGTTCTTC	CAISDWDSGATYNEQFF
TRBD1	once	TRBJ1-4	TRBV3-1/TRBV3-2	TGTGCCAGCAGCCACGCCCCGGGACAGGTTAATGAAAAACTGTTTTTT	CASSHAPGQVNEKLFF
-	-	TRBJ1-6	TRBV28	TGTGCCAGCAGAAAATCTACAGGTTATAATTCACCCCTCCACTTT	CASRKSTGYNSPLHF
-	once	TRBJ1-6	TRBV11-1	TGTGCCAGCAGCTTGGCGGTAAATTCACCCCTCCACTTT	CASSLAVNSPLHF
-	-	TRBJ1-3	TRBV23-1	TGCGCCAGCAGTCGACGCCGGGAGATCAAGTCCGGAAACACCATATATTTT	CASSRRREIKSGNTIYF
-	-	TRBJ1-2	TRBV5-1	TGCGCCAGCAGCTTTAATGGGGCGGATGGCTACACCTTC	CASSFNGADGYTF
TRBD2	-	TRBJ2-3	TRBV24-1	TGTGCCACCAGTGATTTACGGGGGGACACAGATACGCAGTATTTT	CATSDLRGDTDTQYF
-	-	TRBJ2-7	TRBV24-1	TGTGCCACCAGTGATTCGGCAGGGACAACGCCCTACGAGCAGTACTTC	CATSDSAGTTPYEQYF
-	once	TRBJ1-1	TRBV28	TGTGCCAGCAGTTTATGGCAGGGGATTAGGAACACTGAAGCTTTCTTT	CASSLWQGIRNTEAFF
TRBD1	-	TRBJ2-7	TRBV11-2	TGTGCCAGCAGCCCAGGGGCAGGGGGACCCTACGAGCAGTACTTC	CASSPGAGGPYEQYF
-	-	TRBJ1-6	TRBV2	TGTGCCAGCAGCGAGGGACTCTATGTTAATTCACCCCTCCACTTT	CASSEGLYVNSPLHF
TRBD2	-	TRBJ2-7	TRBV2	TGTGCCAGCACGACAGGACTAGCGGGGGGCTACGAGCAGTACTTC	CASTTGLAGGYEQYF
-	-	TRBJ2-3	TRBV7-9	TGTGCCAGCAGCTTAGCGCTGATGGGACTCACAGATACGCAGTATTTT	CASSLALMGLTDTQYF
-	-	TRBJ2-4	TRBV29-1	TGCAGCGTTGTTCTAACTCCGACACCGACCCGTGCGGCCAAAAACATTCAGTACTTC	CSVVLTPTPTRAAKNIQYF
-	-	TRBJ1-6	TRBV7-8	TGTGCCAGCAGCTTAGCACTTGCGGGTTCACCCCTCCACTTT	CASSLALAGSPLHF
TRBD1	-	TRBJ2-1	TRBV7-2	TGTGCCAGCAGCCGCGGGACAGGGGTTATTGAGCAGTTCTTC	CASSRGTGVIEQFF
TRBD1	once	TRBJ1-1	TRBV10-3	TGTGCCATCAGAGCTACGACAGGGTTGCGGAACACTGAAGCTTTCTTT	CAIRATTGLRNTEAFF
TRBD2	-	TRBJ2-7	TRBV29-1	TGCAGCGCCTCGATGCGGGGGGCGGGCGAGCAGTACTTC	CSASMRGAGEQYF
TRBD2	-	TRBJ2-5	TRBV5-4	TGTGCCAGCAGCTTGAAATTCGAACGTAGCGGGGGCCAAGAGACCCAGTACTTC	CASSLKFERSGGQETQYF
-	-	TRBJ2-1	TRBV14	TGTGCCAGCAGCCAAGTTTACTACAATGAGCAGTTCTTC	CASSQVYYNEQFF
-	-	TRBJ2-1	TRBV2	TGTGCCAGCAGAAAAGAGGGTGAGCAGTTCTTC	CASRKEGEQFF
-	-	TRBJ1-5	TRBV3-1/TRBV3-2	TGTGCCAGCAGCCAAGGGTTCGGGAATCAGCCCCAGCATTTT	CASSQGFGNQPQHF
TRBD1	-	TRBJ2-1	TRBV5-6	TGTGCCAGCAGCTCGACAGGGGGTGAGCAGTTCTTC	CASSSTGGEQFF
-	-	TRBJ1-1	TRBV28	TGTGCCAGCAATCAGGGCAGGAACACTGAAGCTTTCTTT	CASNQGRNTEAFF
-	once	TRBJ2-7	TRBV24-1	TGTGCCACCAGTGCCTCCGGCGGGTTCGACGAGCAGTACTTC	CATSASGGFDEQYF
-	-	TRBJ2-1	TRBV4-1	TGCGCCAGCAGCCGACTTTCCTTCTACAATGAGCAGTTCTTC	CASSRLSFYNEQFF
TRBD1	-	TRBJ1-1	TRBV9	TGTGCCAGCAGCGTGACAGGGGGGGACGCTGAAGCTTTCTTT	CASSVTGGDAEAFF
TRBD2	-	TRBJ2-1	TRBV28	TGTGCCAGCAGTTTCGGGGGGGCCCAGGACAATGAGCAGTTCTTC	CASSFGGAQDNEQFF
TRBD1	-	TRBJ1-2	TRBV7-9	TGTGCCAGCAGCGCCCTAGAGATACAGGGGGGCTATGGCTACACCTTC	CASSALEIQGGYGYTF
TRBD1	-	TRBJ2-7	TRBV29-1	TGCAGCGTTGAGACCCGGGACAGGGTGAGCGAGCAGTACTTC	CSVETRDRVSEQYF